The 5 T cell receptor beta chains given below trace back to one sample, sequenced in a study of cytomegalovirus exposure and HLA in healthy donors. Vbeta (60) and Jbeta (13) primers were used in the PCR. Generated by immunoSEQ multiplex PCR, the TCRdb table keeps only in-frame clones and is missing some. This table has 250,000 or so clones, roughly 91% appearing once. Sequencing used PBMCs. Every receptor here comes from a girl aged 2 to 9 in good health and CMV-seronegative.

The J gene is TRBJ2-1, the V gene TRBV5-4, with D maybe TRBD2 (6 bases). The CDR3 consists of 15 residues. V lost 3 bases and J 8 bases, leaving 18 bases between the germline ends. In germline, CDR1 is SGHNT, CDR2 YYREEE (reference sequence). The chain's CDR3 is CASSWPGAVVYEQFF. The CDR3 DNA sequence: TGTGCCAGCAGCTGGCCGGGAGCGGTGGTCTATGAGCAGTTCTTC.

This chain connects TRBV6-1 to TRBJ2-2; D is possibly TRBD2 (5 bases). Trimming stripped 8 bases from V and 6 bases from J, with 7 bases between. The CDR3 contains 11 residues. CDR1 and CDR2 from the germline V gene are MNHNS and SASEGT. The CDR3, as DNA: TGTGCCAGCTCGCGGGCCGGGGAGCTGTTTTTT. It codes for CASSRAGELFF.

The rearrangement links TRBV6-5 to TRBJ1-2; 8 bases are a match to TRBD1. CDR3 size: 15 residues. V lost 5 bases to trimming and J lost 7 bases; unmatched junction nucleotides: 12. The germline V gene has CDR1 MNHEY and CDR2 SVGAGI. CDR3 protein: CASSASRTGYSGYTF. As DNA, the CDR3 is TGTGCCAGCAGTGCCTCTCGGACAGGGTATAGTGGCTACACCTTC.

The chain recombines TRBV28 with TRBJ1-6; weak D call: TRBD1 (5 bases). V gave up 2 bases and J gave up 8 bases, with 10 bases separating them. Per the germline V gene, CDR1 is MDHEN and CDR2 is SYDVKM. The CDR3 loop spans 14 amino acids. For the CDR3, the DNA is TGTGCCAGCAGTTTACCAGGGTCGGATTCACCCCTCCACTTT. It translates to CASSLPGSDSPLHF. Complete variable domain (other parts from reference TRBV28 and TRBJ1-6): DVKVTQSSRYLVKRTGEKVFLECVQDMDHENMFWYRQDPGLGLRLIYFSYDVKMKEKGDIPEGYSVSREKKERFSLILESASTNQTSMYLCASSLPGSDSPLHFGNGTRLTVT.

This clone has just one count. CDR3 loop: CASSQLGQINTGELFF. CDR3 coding DNA: TGCGCCAGCAGCCAATTGGGACAGATAAACACCGGGGAGCTGTTTTTT. The rearrangement joins TRBV4-1 to TRBJ2-2; 7 bases are shared with TRBD1. The germline gives CDR1 MGHRA, CDR2 YSYEKL. Trimming at V came to 2 bases and at J to 2 bases, leaving 5 bases not matched to a gene. The CDR3 spans 16 residues.